Described below is a single T cell receptor beta chain sequence and its context. Antigen: not known. Primers included in the PCR were 60 Vbeta and 13 Jbeta primers. Libraries were prepared by immunoSEQ multiplex PCR; TCRdb keeps only in-frame clonotypes and omits some of them. The sample holds tens of thousands of clones. The sample is drawn from a study of cytomegalovirus exposure and HLA in healthy donors. The study's findings and limits: Information on immune exposure was restricted to one variable (CMV serostatus).

This TCR was recovered from a man aged 35-49 years in good health and CMV-seropositive. Sequencing was carried out using PBMCs.

DNA for the CDR3: TGTGCCAGCAGTTTACAGGGGGCGGGGTATGGCTACACCTTC. Residues: CASSLQGAGYGYTF. The V gene is TRBV28, the J gene TRBJ1-2; 8 nucleotides match TRBD1. The CDR3 is 14 residues long. Germline V gives CDR1 MDHEN, CDR2 SYDVKM. Trimming at V came to 2 bases and at J to 5 bases, leaving 4 bases not matched to a gene.